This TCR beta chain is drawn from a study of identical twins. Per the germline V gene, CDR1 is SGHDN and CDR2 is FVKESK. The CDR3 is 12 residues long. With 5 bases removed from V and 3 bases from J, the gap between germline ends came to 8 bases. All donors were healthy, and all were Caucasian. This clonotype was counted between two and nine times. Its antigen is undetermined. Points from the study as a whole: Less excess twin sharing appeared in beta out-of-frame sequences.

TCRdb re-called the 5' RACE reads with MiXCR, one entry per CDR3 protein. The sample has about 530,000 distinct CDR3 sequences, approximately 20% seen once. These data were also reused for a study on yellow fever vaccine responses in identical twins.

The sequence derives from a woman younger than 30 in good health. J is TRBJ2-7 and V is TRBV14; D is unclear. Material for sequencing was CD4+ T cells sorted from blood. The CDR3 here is CASSYGHYEQYV. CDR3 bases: TGTGCCAGCAGCTATGGGCACTACGAGCAGTACGTC.